This record covers a single T cell receptor (beta chain). Antigen unknown. This record comes from a study of siplizumab effects on memory and regulatory T cells. Deletions cut 4 bases from V and 7 bases from J, with 8 bases between. The length of the CDR3 is 10 residues. Germline CDR1 is DFQATT and CDR2 is SNEGSKA (reference sequence). TCRdb's table, derived via immunoSEQ multiplex PCR, lists solely in-frame clones and lacks some. This sample has more than 90,000 clones, with about nine tenths found just once. Study findings and constraints: Mapping to unstimulated subsets was achieved for only a minor fraction of alloreactive clones.

The chain carries TRBV20-1 and TRBJ2-7; tentatively, D is TRBD2 (5 bases). The sample taken for sequencing was non-Treg CD4+ T cells sorted from blood. The receptor's source is a human donor in good health. The CDR3: CSAMREEQYF. The CDR3 region has the DNA TGCAGTGCTATGAGGGAAGAGCAGTACTTC.